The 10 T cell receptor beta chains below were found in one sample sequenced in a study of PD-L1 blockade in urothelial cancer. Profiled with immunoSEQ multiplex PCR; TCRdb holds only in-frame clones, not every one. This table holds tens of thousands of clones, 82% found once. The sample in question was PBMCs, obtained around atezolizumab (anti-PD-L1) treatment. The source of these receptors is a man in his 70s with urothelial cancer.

CDR3 nucleotide sequence: TGCGCCAGCAGCTTAGATCTAGCGGGAGTATCCGAGCAGTACTTC. Translated: CASSLDLAGVSEQYF. The rearrangement uses TRBV5-1 and TRBJ2-7, with TRBD2 matching over 10 bases. V shed 2 bases and J 6 bases; nucleotides not matched to a gene: 8. Germline V CDR1 and CDR2: SGHRS, YFSETQ. This CDR3 spans 15 amino acids.

CDR3 nucleotide sequence: TGCAGTGCGAGGGAGAACACTGAAGCTTTCTTT. It codes for CSARENTEAFF. The rearrangement links TRBV20-1 to TRBJ1-1; D not resolved. Per the germline V gene, CDR1 is DFQATT and CDR2 is SNEGSKA (reference sequence). Trimming removed 6 bases at V and 1 base at J, with 6 bases between. This CDR3 is 11 amino acids long.

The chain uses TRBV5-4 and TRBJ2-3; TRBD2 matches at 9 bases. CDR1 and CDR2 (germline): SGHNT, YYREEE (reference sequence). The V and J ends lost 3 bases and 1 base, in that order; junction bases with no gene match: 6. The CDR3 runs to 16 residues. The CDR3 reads CASSSGTSMGTDTQYF. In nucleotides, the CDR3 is TGTGCCAGCAGCTCTGGGACTAGCATGGGCACAGATACGCAGTATTTT.

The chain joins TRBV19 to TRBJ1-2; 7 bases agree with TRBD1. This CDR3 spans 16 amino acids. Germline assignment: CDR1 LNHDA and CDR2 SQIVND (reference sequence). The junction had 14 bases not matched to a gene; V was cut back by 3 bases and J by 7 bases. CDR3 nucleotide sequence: TGTGCCAGTAGTATGATGGTGGGGACAGACCTTTTTGGCTACACCTTC. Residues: CASSMMVGTDLFGYTF.

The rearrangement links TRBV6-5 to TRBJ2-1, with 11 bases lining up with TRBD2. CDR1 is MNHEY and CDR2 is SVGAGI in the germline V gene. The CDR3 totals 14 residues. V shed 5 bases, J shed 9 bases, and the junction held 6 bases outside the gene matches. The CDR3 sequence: CASSPLAGEGEQFF. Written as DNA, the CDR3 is TGTGCCAGCAGTCCACTAGCGGGAGAGGGTGAGCAGTTCTTC.

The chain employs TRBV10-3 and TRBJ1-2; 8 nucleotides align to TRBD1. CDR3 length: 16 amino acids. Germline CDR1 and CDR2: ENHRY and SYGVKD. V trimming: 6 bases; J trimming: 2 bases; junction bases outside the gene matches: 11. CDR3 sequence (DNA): TGTGCCATCAGATCTATCCGGACAGGGCCCAACTATGGCTACACCTTC. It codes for CAIRSIRTGPNYGYTF.

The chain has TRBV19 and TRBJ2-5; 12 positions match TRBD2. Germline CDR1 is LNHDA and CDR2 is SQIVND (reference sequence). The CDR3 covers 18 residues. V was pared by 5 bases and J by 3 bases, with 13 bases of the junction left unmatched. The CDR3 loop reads CASSSKFRLAGEEETQYF. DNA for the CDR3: TGTGCCAGTAGTTCCAAATTCCGACTAGCGGGAGAAGAAGAGACCCAGTACTTC.

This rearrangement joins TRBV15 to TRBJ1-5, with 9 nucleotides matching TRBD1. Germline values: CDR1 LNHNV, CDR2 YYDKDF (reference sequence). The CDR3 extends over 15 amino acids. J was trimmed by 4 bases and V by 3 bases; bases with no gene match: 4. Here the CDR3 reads CATSSGTGQNQPQHF. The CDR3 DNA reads TGTGCCACCAGCAGTGGGACAGGGCAAAATCAGCCCCAGCATTTT.

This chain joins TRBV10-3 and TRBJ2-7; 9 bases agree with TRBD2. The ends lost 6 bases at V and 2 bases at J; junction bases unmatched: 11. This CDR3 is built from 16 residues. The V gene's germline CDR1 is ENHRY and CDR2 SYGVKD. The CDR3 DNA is TGTGCCATCAGCGGCTCGTCGTCTAGCGGGGCCTACGAGCAGTACTTC. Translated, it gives CAISGSSSSGAYEQYF.

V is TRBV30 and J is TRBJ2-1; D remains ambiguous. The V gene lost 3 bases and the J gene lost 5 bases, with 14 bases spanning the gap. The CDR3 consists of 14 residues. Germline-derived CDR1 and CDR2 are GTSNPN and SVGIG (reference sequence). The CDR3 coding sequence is TGTGCCTGGAGCGAGGTAAGGTCCGACAATGAGCAGTTCTTC. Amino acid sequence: CAWSEVRSDNEQFF.